This T cell receptor (beta chain) originates from a study of blood T cell repertoires in COVID-19. This clone was detected only a few times. The V gene's germline CDR1 is MNHEY and CDR2 SMNVEV (reference sequence). The CDR3 loop spans 15 amino acids. Losses at the gene ends were 8 bases for V and 5 bases for J; bases not matched to a gene: 15. Produced via immunoSEQ multiplex PCR; TCRdb's table is partial and in-frame only. The table shows 60,000 or so clones, with about 74% occurring only once. The receptor's source is a woman older than 75 with acute or convalescent COVID-19. Material for sequencing was peripheral blood. This sequence joins TRBV27 and TRBJ2-7; 7 nucleotides align to TRBD2. The CDR3 DNA is TGTGCCAGCGCCTCCGTGGTGGGGGGGGTCCACGAGCAGTACTTC. Encoded protein: CASASVVGGVHEQYF.